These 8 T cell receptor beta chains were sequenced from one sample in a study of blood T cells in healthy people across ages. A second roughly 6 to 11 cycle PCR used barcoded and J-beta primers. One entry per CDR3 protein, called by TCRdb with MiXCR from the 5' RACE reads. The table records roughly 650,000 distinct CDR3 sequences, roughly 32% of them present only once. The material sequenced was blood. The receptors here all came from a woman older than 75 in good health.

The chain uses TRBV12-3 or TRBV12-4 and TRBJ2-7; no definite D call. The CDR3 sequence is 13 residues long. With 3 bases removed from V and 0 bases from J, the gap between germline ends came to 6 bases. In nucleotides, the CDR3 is TGTGCCAGCAGTTTTGCCGCCTCCTACGAGCAGTACTTC. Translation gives CASSFAASYEQYF.

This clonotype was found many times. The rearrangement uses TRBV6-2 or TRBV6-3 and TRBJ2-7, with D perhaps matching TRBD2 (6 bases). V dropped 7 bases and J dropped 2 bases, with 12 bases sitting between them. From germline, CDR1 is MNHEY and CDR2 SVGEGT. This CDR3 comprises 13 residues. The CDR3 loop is CASIDSGTYEQYF. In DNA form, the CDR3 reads TGTGCCAGCATTGATAGCGGCACCTACGAGCAGTACTTC.

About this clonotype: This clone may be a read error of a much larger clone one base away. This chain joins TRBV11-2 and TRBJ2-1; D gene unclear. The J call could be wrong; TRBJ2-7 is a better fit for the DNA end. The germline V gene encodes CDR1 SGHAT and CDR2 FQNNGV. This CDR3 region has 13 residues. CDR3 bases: TGTGCCAGCAGCTTAGGCAGGCACAATGAGCAGTACTTC. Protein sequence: CASSLGRHNEQYF.

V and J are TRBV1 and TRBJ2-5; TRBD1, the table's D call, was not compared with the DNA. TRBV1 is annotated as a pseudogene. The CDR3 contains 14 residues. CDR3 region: CTSTNRLQGETQYF. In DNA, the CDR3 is TGCACCAGCACGAACAGGCTTCAAGGAGAGACCCAGTACTTC.

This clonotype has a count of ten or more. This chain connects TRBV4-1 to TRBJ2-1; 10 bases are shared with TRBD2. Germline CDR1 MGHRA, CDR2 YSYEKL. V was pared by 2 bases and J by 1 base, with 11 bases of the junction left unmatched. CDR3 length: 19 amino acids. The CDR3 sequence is CASSQLSSGGQSSYNEQFF. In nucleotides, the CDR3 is TGCGCCAGCAGCCAACTCAGTAGCGGGGGGCAGTCTTCCTACAATGAGCAGTTCTTC.

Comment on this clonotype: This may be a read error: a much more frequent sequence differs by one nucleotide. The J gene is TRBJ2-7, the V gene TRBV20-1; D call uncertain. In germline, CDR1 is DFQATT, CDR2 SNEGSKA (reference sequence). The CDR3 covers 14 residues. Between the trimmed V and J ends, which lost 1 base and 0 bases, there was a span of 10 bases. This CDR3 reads CSARGGTSSYEQYF. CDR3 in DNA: TGCAGTGCTAGAGGCGGTACTTCCTCCTACGAGCAGTACTTC.

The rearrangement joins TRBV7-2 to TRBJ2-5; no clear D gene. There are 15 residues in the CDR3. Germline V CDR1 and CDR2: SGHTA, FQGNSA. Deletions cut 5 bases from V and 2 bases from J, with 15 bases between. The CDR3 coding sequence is TGTGCCAGCAGCCGCCGCCGTGTGAATCAAGAGACCCAGTACTTC. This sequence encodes CASSRRRVNQETQYF.

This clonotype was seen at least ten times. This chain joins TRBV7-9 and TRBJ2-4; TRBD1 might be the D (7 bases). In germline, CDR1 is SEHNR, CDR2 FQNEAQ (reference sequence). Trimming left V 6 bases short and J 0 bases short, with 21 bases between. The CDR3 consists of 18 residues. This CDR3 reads CASRSSEGAVGAKNIQYF. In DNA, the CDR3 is TGTGCCAGCAGAAGTTCGGAGGGGGCGGTGGGAGCCAAAAACATTCAGTACTTC. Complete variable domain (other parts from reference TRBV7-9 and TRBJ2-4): DTGVSQNPRHKITKRGQNVTFRCDPISEHNRLYWYRQTLGQGPEFLTYFQNEAQLEKSRLLSDRFSAERPKGSFSTLEIQRTEQGDSAMYLCASRSSEGAVGAKNIQYFGAGTRLSVL.